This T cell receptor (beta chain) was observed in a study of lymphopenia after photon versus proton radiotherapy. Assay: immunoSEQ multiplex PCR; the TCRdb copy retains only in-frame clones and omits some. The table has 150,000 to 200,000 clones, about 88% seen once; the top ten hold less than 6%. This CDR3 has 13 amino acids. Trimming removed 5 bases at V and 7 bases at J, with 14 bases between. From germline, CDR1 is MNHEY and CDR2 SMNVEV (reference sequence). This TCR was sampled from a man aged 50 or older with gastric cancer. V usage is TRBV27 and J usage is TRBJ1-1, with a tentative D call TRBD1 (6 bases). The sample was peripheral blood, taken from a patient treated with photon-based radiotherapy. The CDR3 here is CASSATGRGEAFF. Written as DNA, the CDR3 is TGTGCCAGCAGTGCTACAGGGAGAGGTGAAGCTTTCTTT.